A single sample gave rise to the 13 T cell receptor beta chains below, sequenced in a study of cytomegalovirus exposure and HLA in healthy donors. Vbeta (60) and Jbeta (13) primers were used in the PCR. Here immunoSEQ multiplex PCR was the method, and the copy in TCRdb shows in-frame clones only, minus some. The table records roughly 160,000 clones, about 80% of them present only once. Sequenced input: PBMCs. These receptors all stem from a man between 40 and 49 years old in good health and CMV-seronegative.

The rearrangement uses TRBV19 and TRBJ2-5, with TRBD2 matching 7 bases. The DNA end favors TRBJ2-7, so the J call may be wrong. The CDR3 is 14 amino acids. Germline V gene data show CDR1 as LNHDA and CDR2 as SQIVND (reference sequence). CDR3 in amino acids: CASSILAAASEQYF. The CDR3 region has the DNA TGTGCCAGTAGTATACTAGCGGCTGCCTCCGAGCAGTACTTC.

The chain couples TRBV5-4 to TRBJ2-3; possibly TRBD1 for D (5 bases). The CDR3 consists of 15 residues. The V gene's germline CDR1 is SGHNT and CDR2 YYREEE (reference sequence). V shed 9 bases and J shed 3 bases, with 20 bases lying between them. The CDR3 loop is CATKAGKLVTDTQYF. DNA of the CDR3: TGTGCCACCAAGGCAGGGAAGTTAGTGACAGATACGCAGTATTTT.

V is TRBV28 and J is TRBJ2-7, with D perhaps TRBD2 (6 bases). V was pared by 6 bases and J by 3 bases, with 18 bases between. This CDR3 has 15 residues. CDR1 is MDHEN and CDR2 is SYDVKM in the germline V gene. The CDR3 protein is CASSPPGGTLYEQYF. CDR3 nucleotide sequence: TGTGCCAGCAGCCCTCCAGGAGGGACCCTCTACGAGCAGTACTTC.

The chain's CDR3 is CASTIGTGGGELFF. In DNA, the CDR3 is TGTGCCAGCACTATCGGGACAGGAGGGGGGGAGCTGTTTTTT. V and J are TRBV27 and TRBJ2-2; 8 bases fit TRBD1. This CDR3 contains 14 residues. Germline V gene data show CDR1 as MNHEY and CDR2 as SMNVEV (reference sequence). V trimming: 7 bases; J trimming: 8 bases; junction bases outside the gene matches: 9.

This chain joins TRBV19 and TRBJ2-7; 10 nucleotides match TRBD1. V was clipped by 1 base and J by 5 bases; unmatched bases: 8. CDR1 and CDR2 from the germline V gene are LNHDA and SQIVND (reference sequence). This CDR3 spans 16 amino acids. Here the CDR3 reads CASSIGGRQGADEQYF. Here the CDR3 DNA reads TGTGCCAGTAGTATAGGAGGAAGACAGGGGGCGGACGAGCAGTACTTC.

This chain joins TRBV28 and TRBJ2-3; 9 nucleotides align to TRBD2. Germline V gene data show CDR1 as MDHEN and CDR2 as SYDVKM. This CDR3 region has 19 residues. After removal of 5 bases from V and 1 base from J, the junction contained 16 bases not matched to a gene. CDR3 loop: CASSEVVGLASPGTDTQYF. In DNA, the CDR3 is TGTGCCAGCAGTGAAGTGGTGGGACTAGCTTCACCAGGCACAGATACGCAGTATTTT. Drawing the rest from reference TRBV28 and TRBJ2-3, the complete variable domain is DVKVTQSSRYLVKRTGEKVFLECVQDMDHENMFWYRQDPGLGLRLIYFSYDVKMKEKGDIPEGYSVSREKKERFSLILESASTNQTSMYLCASSEVVGLASPGTDTQYFGPGTRLTVL.

The rearrangement joins TRBV4-3 to TRBJ1-4, with 7 bases fitting TRBD1. This CDR3 contains 16 residues. Trimming cost V 1 base and J 3 bases; bases outside gene matches: 5. Germline loops: CDR1 LGHNA, CDR2 YSLEER. The CDR3 bases are TGCGCCAGCAGCCAAGTGAGGGGACAGTCTAATGAAAAACTGTTTTTT. It translates to CASSQVRGQSNEKLFF.

V is TRBV28 and J is TRBJ1-5; D is perhaps TRBD1 (5 bases). V dropped 6 bases and J dropped 7 bases, with 7 bases sitting between them. CDR3 length: 11 amino acids. Per the germline V gene, CDR1 is MDHEN and CDR2 is SYDVKM. The DNA for the CDR3 is TGTGCCAGCAGGGGGGGACAGCCCCAGCATTTT. It yields the protein CASRGGQPQHF.

This chain joins TRBV5-1 and TRBJ2-2, with 12 bases aligning to TRBD2. Unmatched junction bases numbered 9, after V lost 3 bases and J lost 6 bases. Per germline, CDR1 SGHRS and CDR2 YFSETQ. This CDR3 is 17 amino acids long. CDR3 region: CASSWTPTSGSSGELFF. CDR3 bases: TGCGCCAGCAGCTGGACCCCGACTAGCGGGAGCTCCGGGGAGCTGTTTTTT.

The chain employs TRBV9 and TRBJ1-1; D remains unclear. The germline gives CDR1 SGDLS, CDR2 YYNGEE. Trimming took 0 bases from V and 0 from J, leaving 9 bases between them. The CDR3 contains 15 residues. The chain's CDR3 is CASSVDSRVNTEAFF. The CDR3 DNA reads TGTGCCAGCAGCGTAGATTCTAGAGTGAACACTGAAGCTTTCTTT.

The sample holds one count of this clone. Mismatch with germline at one junction end may stem from a read error. This rearrangement joins TRBV7-7 to TRBJ2-5; the D is unclear. CDR3 length: 14 residues. Germline V CDR1 and CDR2: SSHAT, FNYEAQ (reference sequence). CDR3 coding DNA: TGTGCTAGCAGCTTAGGGTTGACCGGGGAGACCCAGTACTTC. This codes for CASSLGLTGETQYF. Looking up the rest from reference TRBV7-7 and TRBJ2-5 gives the full variable domain: GAGVSQSPRYKVTKRGQDVTLRCDPISSHATLYWYQQALGQGPEFLTYFNYEAQPDKSGLPSDRFSAERPEGSISTLTIQRTEQRDSAMYRCASSLGLTGETQYFGPGTRLLVL.

J is TRBJ2-1 and V is TRBV4-2; D perhaps matches TRBD1 (6 bases). V was cut by 2 bases and J by 5 bases, with 7 bases left in between. Germline V gene lookup returns CDR1 LGHNA and CDR2 YNFKEQ. CDR3 length: 13 residues. CDR3 bases: TGTGCCAGCAGCCAACAGGGGAACAATGAGCAGTTCTTC. This encodes CASSQQGNNEQFF.

In regard to this clone: Mismatch with germline at one junction end may stem from a read error. The CDR3 bases are TGTTCCAGCAGCTTAGGGGGGGGCTACGAGCAGTACTTC. Translation: CSSSLGGGYEQYF. The genes are TRBV7-9 and TRBJ2-7; TRBD2 is a possible D gene (7 bases). CDR3 length equals 13 residues. Germline-derived CDR1 and CDR2 are SEHNR and FQNEAQ (reference sequence).